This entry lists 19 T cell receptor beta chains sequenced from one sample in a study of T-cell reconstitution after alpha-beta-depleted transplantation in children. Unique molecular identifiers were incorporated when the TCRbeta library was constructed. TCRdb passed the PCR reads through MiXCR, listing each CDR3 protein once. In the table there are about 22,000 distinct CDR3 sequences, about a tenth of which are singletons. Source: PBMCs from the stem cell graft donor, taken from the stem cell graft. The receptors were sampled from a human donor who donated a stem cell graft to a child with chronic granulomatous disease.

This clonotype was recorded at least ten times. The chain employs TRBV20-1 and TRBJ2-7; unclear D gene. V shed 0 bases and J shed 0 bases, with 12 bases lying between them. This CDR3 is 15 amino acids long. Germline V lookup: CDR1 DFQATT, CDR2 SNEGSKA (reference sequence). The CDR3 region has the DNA TGCAGTGCTAGAGATAGGCAGGTTTACTCCTACGAGCAGTACTTC. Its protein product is CSARDRQVYSYEQYF.

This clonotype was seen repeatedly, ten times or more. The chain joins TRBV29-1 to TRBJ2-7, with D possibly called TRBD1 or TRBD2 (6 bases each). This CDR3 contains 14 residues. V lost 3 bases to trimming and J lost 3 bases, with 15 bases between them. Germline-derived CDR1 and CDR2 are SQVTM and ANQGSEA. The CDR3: CSVEDRGLSYEQYF. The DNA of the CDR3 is TGCAGCGTTGAGGACAGAGGACTAAGCTACGAGCAGTACTTC.

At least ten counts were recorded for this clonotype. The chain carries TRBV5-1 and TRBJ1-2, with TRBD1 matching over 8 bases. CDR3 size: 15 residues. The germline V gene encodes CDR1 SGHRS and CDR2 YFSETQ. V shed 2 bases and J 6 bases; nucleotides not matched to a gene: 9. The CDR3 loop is CASSFPGTGKNGYTF. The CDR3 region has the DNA TGCGCCAGCAGCTTTCCCGGGACAGGAAAAAATGGCTACACCTTC. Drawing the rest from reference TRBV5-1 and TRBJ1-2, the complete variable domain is KAGVTQTPRYLIKTRGQQVTLSCSPISGHRSVSWYQQTPGQGLQFLFEYFSETQRNKGNFPGRFSGRQFSNSRSEMNVSTLELGDSALYLCASSFPGTGKNGYTFGSGTRLTVV.

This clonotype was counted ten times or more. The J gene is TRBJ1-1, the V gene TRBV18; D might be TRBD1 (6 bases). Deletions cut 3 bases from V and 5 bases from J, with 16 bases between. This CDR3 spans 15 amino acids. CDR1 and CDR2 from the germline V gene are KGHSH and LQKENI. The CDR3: CASSPIQGGGTEAFF. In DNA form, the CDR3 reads TGTGCCAGCTCACCTATACAGGGTGGAGGGACTGAAGCTTTCTTT.

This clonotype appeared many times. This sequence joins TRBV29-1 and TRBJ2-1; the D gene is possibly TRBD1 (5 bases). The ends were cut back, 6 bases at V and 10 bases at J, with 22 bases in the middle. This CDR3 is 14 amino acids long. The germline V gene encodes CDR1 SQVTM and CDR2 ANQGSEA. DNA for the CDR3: TGCAGCGTGCCCCGGGCAAACAGGTCCCCAGAGCAGTTCTTC. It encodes CSVPRANRSPEQFF.

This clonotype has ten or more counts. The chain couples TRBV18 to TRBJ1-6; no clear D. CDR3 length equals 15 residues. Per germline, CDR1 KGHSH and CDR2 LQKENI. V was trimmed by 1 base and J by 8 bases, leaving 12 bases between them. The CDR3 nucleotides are TGTGCCAGCTCACCACAAGGGATTGACGATTCACCCCTCCACTTT. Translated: CASSPQGIDDSPLHF.

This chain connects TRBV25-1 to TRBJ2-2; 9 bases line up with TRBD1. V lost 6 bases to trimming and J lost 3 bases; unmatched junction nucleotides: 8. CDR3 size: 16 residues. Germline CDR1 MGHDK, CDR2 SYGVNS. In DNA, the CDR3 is TGTGCCAGCAGCGAACCCGGGACAGGGTACACCGGGGAGCTGTTTTTT. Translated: CASSEPGTGYTGELFF.

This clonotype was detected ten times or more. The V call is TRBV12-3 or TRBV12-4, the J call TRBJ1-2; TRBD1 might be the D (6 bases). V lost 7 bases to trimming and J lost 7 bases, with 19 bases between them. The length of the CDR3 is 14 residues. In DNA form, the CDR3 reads TGTGCCAGCAACATGGGGACAAGGATTCCTGGCTACACCTTC. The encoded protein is CASNMGTRIPGYTF.

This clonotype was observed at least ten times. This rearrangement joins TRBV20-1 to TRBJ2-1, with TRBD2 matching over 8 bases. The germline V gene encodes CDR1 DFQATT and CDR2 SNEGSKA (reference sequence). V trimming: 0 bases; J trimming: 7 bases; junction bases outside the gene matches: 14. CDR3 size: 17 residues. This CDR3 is CSARDRIAGILENEQFF. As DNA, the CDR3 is TGCAGTGCTAGAGATAGGATAGCGGGAATATTGGAGAATGAGCAGTTCTTC.

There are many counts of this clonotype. The CDR3 DNA is TGCAGTGCCCCCGGACAGGGTTCCCGTAGCAATCAGCCCCAGCATTTT. This codes for CSAPGQGSRSNQPQHF. This sequence joins TRBV20-1 and TRBJ1-5; 8 positions agree with TRBD1. The germline V gene has CDR1 DFQATT and CDR2 SNEGSKA (reference sequence). CDR3 length: 16 residues. V was pared by 6 bases and J by 0 bases, with 10 bases of the junction left unmatched.

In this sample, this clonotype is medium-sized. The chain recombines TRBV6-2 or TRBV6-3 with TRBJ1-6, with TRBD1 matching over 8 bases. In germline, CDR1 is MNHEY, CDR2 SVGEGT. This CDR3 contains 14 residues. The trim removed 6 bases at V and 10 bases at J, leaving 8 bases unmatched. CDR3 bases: TGTGCCAGCAGCCTCGGGACAGGTGGATCACCCCTCCACTTT. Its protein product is CASSLGTGGSPLHF.

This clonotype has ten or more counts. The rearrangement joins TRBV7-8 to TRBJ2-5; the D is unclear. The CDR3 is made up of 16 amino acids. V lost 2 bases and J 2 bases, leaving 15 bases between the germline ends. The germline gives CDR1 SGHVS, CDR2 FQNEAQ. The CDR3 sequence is CASSLSVRALQETQYF. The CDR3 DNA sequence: TGTGCCAGCAGCTTAAGCGTCCGGGCCTTACAAGAGACCCAGTACTTC. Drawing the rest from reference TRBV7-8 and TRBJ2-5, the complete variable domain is GAGVSQSPRYKVAKRGQDVALRCDPISGHVSLFWYQQALGQGPEFLTYFQNEAQLDKSGLPSDRFFAERPEGSVSTLKIQRTQQEDSAVYLCASSLSVRALQETQYFGPGTRLLVL.

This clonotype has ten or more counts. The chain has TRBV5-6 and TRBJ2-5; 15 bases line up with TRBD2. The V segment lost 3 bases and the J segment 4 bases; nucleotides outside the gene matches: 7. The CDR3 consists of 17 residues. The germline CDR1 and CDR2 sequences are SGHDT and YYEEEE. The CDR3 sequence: CASSSGLAGGAGETQYF. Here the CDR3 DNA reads TGTGCCAGCAGCTCGGGACTAGCGGGAGGTGCGGGAGAGACCCAGTACTTC.

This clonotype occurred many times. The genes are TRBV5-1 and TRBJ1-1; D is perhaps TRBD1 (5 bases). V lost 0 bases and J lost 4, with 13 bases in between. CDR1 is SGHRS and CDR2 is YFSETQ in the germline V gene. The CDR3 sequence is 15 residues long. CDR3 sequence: CASSLDGGTVTEAFF. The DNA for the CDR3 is TGCGCCAGCAGCTTGGATGGGGGGACGGTCACTGAAGCTTTCTTT.

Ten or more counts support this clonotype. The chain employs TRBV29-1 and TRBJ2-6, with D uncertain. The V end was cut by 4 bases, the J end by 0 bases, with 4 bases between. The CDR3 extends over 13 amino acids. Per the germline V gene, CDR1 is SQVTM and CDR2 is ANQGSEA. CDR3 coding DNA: TGCAGCGTTGTCTCCTCTGGGGCCAACGTCCTGACTTTC. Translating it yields CSVVSSGANVLTF.

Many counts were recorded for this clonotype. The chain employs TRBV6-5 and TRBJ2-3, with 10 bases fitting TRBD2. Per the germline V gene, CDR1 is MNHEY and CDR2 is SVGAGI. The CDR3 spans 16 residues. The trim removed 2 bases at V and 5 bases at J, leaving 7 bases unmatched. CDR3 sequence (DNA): TGTGCCAGCAGTTACAAGCGGGGGGGCCTGGTAGATACGCAGTATTTT. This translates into CASSYKRGGLVDTQYF.

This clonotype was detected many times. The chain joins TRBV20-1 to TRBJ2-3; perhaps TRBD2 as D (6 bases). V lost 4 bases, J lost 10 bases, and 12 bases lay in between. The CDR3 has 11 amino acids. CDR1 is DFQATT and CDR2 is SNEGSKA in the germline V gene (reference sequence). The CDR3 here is CSATPGESQYF. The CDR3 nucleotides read TGCAGTGCTACCCCGGGAGAGTCGCAGTATTTT.

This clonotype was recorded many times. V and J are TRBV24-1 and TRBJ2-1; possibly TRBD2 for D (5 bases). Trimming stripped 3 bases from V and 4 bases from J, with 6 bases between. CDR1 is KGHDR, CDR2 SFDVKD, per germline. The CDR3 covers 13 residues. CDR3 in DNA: TGTGCCACCAGTGATCCGGGGTACAATGAGCAGTTCTTC. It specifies CATSDPGYNEQFF.

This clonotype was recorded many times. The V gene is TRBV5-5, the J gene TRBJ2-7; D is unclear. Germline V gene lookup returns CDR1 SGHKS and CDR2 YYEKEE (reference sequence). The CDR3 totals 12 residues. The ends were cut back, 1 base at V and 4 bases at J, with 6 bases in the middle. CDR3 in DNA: TGTGCCAGCAGCTTGAATCCGTACGAGCAGTACTTC. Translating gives CASSLNPYEQYF.